This T cell receptor beta chain emerged from a study of blood T cell repertoires in COVID-19. Study at large: COVID-19 samples, acute and convalescent, were from the United States, Italy and Spain. Sources were T cells, B-cell-depleted T cells, or PBMCs; the material itself was cDNA or gDNA.

The study recruited people aged about 18 to 95 years across more than 20 US areas. The CDR3 is 15 amino acids. Germline trimming cut 7 bases from V and 4 bases from J; bases unmatched to any gene: 13. Germline values: CDR1 SNHLY, CDR2 FYNNEI. TCRdb's table, derived via immunoSEQ multiplex PCR, lists solely in-frame clones and lacks some. The sample contains hundreds of thousands of clones, approximately 86% of which appear only once. The sample comprised PBMCs or T cells enriched from blood (not recorded which). The receptor comes from a woman aged 25 to 39 who had been exposed to COVID-19. The chain combines TRBV2 with TRBJ2-7, with TRBD1 identical over 7 bases. The CDR3 spells CASKNQGVKEYEQYF. In DNA, the CDR3 is TGTGCCAGCAAAAACCAGGGGGTCAAGGAATACGAGCAGTACTTC.